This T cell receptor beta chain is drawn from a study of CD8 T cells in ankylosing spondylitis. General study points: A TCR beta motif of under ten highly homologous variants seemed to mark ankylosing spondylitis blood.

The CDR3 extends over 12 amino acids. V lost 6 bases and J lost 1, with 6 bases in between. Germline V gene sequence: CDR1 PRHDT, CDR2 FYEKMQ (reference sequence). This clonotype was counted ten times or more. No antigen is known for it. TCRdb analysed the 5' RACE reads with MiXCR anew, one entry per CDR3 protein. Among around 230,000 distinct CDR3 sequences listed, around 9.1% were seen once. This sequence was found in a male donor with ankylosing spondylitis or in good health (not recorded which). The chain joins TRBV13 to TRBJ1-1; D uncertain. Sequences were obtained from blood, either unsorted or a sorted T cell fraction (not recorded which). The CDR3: CASSFSNTEAFF. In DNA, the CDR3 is TGTGCCAGCAGTTTCTCGAACACTGAAGCTTTCTTT.